This entry is about one T cell receptor (beta chain). The junction does not match germline at one end; this may be a read error. These data originate in a study of blood T cell repertoires in COVID-19. Across the study: Sample material is recorded as cDNA or gDNA derived from T cells, B-cell-depleted T cells, or PBMCs.

Exposed participants encountered a COVID-19 case during the 2 weeks preceding study entry. As processed by the authors: Using reference gene primer amplification, nucleated cell counts were estimated. TCRdb's table, derived via immunoSEQ multiplex PCR, lists solely in-frame clones and lacks some. For V, J and clone size, that table is used; D and trimming come from the DNA. Of 350,000 to 400,000 clones listed, about nine tenths are singletons. The CDR3 is 14 residues long. Per the germline V gene, CDR1 is MNHEY and CDR2 is SVGEGT. Source material: PBMCs or T cells enriched from blood (not recorded which). The source of this sequence is a woman aged 40 to 49 who had been exposed to COVID-19. V gene TRBV6-2 or TRBV6-3 combines with J gene TRBJ1-2; D possibly corresponds to TRBD1 (6 bases). The CDR3 DNA reads TGTGCCAGCAGTAACTCCGGGACATACTATGGCTACACCTTC. Encoded protein: CASSNSGTYYGYTF.